What follows are 9 T cell receptor beta chains derived from one specimen sequenced in a study of tissue T cells after allogeneic stem cell transplantation. Clones were read by immunoSEQ multiplex PCR, and TCRdb kept only the in-frame ones, dropping some. Here the sample spans roughly 9,900 clones, approximately 61% being singletons. Source: tissue from the jejunum, taken at autopsy. The receptors here all came from a woman aged 18 to 55 with breast cancer.

The chain carries TRBV5-4 and TRBJ2-5; 8 positions agree with TRBD2. Germline assignment: CDR1 SGHNT and CDR2 YYREEE (reference sequence). The CDR3 loop spans 13 amino acids. J gave up 5 bases and V 7 bases, and 7 bases lay outside the gene matches. The CDR3 DNA follows: TGTGCCAGCTGTCCGGGGGGGACGGAGACCCAGTACTTC. This sequence encodes CASCPGGTETQYF.

The CDR3 region has the DNA TGTGCCAGCAGTTACTCTAGTCTCCAAGAGACCCAGTACTTC. Its protein is CASSYSSLQETQYF. The chain uses TRBV6-6 and TRBJ2-5; the D is unclear. Between the trimmed V and J ends, which lost 0 bases and 1 base, there was a span of 6 bases. The CDR3 sequence is 14 residues long. The germline CDR1 and CDR2 sequences are MNHNY and SVGAGI (reference sequence).

The CDR3 DNA is TGCGCCAGCAGGGGCACCGGGGTAAGCTCCTACGAGCAGTACTTC. The encoded protein is CASRGTGVSSYEQYF. J is TRBJ2-7 and V is TRBV5-1, with D possibly matching TRBD2 (5 bases). The V end lost 5 bases, the J end lost 0 bases, and 15 bases lay between the germline ends. This CDR3 contains 15 residues. Germline loops: CDR1 SGHRS, CDR2 YFSETQ.

This rearrangement joins TRBV7-2 to TRBJ2-3; 8 nucleotides match TRBD2. The length of the CDR3 is 19 residues. The germline gives CDR1 SGHTA, CDR2 FQGNSA. The trim removed 2 bases at V and 0 bases at J, leaving 13 bases unmatched. The DNA of the CDR3 is TGTGCCAGCAGCTTAAAACCATGGGTTAGCGGGGCTAGCACAGATACGCAGTATTTT. Its protein product is CASSLKPWVSGASTDTQYF. Combining the CDR3 with reference TRBV7-2 and TRBJ2-3 gives the whole variable domain GAGVSQSPSNKVTEKGKDVELRCDPISGHTALYWYRQSLGQGLEFLIYFQGNSAPDKSGLPSDRFSAERTGGSVSTLTIQRTQQEDSAVYLCASSLKPWVSGASTDTQYFGPGTRLTVL.

The CDR3: CASRSGMSTDTQYF. CDR3 in DNA: TGTGCCAGTAGATCAGGGATGAGCACAGATACGCAGTATTTT. This chain links TRBV19 with TRBJ2-3; D is possibly TRBD1 (5 bases). This CDR3 comprises 14 residues. Between the trimmed V and J ends, which lost 6 bases and 0 bases, there was a span of 10 bases. Germline V gene data show CDR1 as LNHDA and CDR2 as SQIVND (reference sequence).

The J gene is TRBJ2-1, the V gene TRBV21-1; TRBD2 is taken as the D call from the table, unchecked against the DNA. TRBV21-1 corresponds to a pseudogene. The CDR3 is 16 residues long. CDR3 sequence (DNA): TGTGCCAGCAGCAACCTAGCGTTGTGCTCCTACAATGAGCAGTTCTTC. It codes for CASSNLALCSYNEQFF.

This chain links TRBV10-3 with TRBJ2-7; D might be TRBD2 (6 bases). The germline V gene encodes CDR1 ENHRY and CDR2 SYGVKD. CDR3 size: 15 residues. V shed 2 bases and J shed 2 bases, with 13 bases lying between them. The CDR3 loop is CAISELLGGAYEQYF. In nucleotides, the CDR3 is TGTGCCATCAGTGAGCTCCTTGGCGGGGCCTACGAGCAGTACTTC.

The chain carries TRBV30 and TRBJ1-2; D not certain. Germline CDR1 GTSNPN, CDR2 SVGIG (reference sequence). There are 13 residues in the CDR3. Trimming cost V 2 bases and J 3 bases, with 10 bases left between them. CDR3 sequence (DNA): TGTGCCTGGAGTCGGAGCAGCCACTATGGCTACACCTTC. Protein product: CAWSRSSHYGYTF.

This clone is classed as medium-sized (0.01 to 0.1%). The V call is TRBV13, the J call TRBJ2-7; no clear D. V lost 6 bases to trimming and J lost 5 bases, with 11 bases between them. The CDR3 length is 12 residues. Germline CDR1 reads PRHDT; CDR2 reads FYEKMQ (reference sequence). The CDR3 sequence: CASSIGFNEQYF. The CDR3 DNA sequence: TGTGCCAGCAGTATAGGGTTTAACGAGCAGTACTTC.